This TCR beta chain originates from a study of early T cells in non-severe SARS-CoV-2 infection. The CDR3 totals 14 residues. Germline assignment: CDR1 SGHTS and CDR2 YDEGEE. Trimming pared 1 base from V and 6 bases from J, leaving 11 bases between. This clonotype was counted only a few times. TCRdb passed the 5' RACE reads through MiXCR, listing each CDR3 protein once. The sample shows 20,000 to 25,000 distinct CDR3 sequences, under 5.5% of them seen only once. The genes are TRBV5-8 and TRBJ1-5; D uncertain. The clonotype comes from an adult who was a healthcare worker with PCR-confirmed SARS-CoV-2 infection or an uninfected control (not recorded which). The material sequenced was whole blood. The CDR3 loop reads CASSLRQALQPQHF. The CDR3 region has the DNA TGTGCCAGCAGCTTGCGCCAGGCACTTCAGCCCCAGCATTTT.